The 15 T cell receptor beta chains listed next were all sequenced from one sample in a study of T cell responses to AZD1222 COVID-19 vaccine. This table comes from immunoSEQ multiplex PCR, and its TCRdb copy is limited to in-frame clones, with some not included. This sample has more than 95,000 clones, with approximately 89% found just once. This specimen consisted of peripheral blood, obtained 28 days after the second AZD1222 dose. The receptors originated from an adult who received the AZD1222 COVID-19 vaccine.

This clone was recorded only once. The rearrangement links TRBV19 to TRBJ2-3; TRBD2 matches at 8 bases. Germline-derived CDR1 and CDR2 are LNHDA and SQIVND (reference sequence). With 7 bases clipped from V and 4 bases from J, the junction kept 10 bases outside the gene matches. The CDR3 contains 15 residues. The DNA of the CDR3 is TGTGCCAGTATCTCTACGGGGGGGAGCGCAGATACGCAGTATTTT. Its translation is CASISTGGSADTQYF. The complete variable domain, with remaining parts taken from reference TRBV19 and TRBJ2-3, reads DGGITQSPKYLFRKEGQNVTLSCEQNLNHDAMYWYRQDPGQGLRLIYYSQIVNDFQKGDIAEGYSVSREKKESFPLTVTSAQKNPTAFYLCASISTGGSADTQYFGPGTRLTVL.

This CDR3 is CASSLRQDAFYEQYF. The CDR3 region has the DNA TGTGCCAGCAGCTTGCGCCAGGACGCTTTCTACGAGCAGTACTTC. This chain connects TRBV5-4 to TRBJ2-7; the D is unclear. V lost 1 base, J lost 3 bases, and 14 bases lay in between. The CDR3 covers 15 residues. Germline CDR1 and CDR2: SGHNT and YYREEE (reference sequence). The variable domain in full, with the rest retrieved from reference TRBV5-4 and TRBJ2-7, is ETGVTQSPTHLIKTRGQQVTLRCSSQSGHNTVSWYQQALGQGPQFIFQYYREEENGRGNFPPRFSGLQFPNYSSELNVNALELDDSALYLCASSLRQDAFYEQYFGPGTRLTVT.

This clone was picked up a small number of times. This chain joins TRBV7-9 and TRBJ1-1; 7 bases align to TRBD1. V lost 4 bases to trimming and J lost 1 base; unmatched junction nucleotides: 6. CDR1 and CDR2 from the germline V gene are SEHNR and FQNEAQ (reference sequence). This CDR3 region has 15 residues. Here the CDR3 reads CASSSGDRTNTEAFF. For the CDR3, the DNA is TGTGCCAGCAGCTCCGGGGACAGAACGAACACTGAAGCTTTCTTT.

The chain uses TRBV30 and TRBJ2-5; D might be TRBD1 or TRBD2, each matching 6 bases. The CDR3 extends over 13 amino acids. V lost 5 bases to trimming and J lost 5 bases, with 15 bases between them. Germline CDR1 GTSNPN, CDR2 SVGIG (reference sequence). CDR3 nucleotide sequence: TGTGCCTGGGATAAGGGGGGATGGGAGACCCAGTACTTC. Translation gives CAWDKGGWETQYF.

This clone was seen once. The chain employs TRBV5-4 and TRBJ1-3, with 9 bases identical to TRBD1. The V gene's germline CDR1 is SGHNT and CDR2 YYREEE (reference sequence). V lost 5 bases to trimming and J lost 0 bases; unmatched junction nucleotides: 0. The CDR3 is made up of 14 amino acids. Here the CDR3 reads CASRTGGSGNTIYF. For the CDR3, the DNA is TGTGCCAGCAGGACAGGGGGCTCTGGAAACACCATATATTTT.

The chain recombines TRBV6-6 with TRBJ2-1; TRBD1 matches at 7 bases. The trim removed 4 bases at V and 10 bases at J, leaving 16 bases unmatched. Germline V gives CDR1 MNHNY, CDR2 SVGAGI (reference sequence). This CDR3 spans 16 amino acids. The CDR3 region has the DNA TGTGCCAGCAGTTCGGAACCGGGGCAGGGGGATAGGGAGCAGTTCTTC. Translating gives CASSSEPGQGDREQFF.

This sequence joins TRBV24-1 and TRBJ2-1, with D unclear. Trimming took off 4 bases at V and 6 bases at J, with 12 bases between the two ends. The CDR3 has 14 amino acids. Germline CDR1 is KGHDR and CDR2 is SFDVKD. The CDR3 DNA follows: TGTGCCACCAGTGACCCAGGCCACCCCAATGAGCAGTTCTTC. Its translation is CATSDPGHPNEQFF.

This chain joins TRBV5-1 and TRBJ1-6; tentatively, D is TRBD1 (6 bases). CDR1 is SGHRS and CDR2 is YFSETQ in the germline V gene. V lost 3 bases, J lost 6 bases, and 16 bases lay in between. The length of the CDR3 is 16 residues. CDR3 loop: CASSSDTGGGNSPLHF. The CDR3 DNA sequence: TGCGCCAGCAGCTCCGATACGGGGGGCGGTAATTCACCCCTCCACTTT.

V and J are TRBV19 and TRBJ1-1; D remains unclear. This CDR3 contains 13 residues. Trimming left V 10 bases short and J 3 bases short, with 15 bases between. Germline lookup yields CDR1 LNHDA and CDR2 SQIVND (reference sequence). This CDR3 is CAISTARDTEAFF. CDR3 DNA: TGTGCCATCTCTACTGCTCGGGACACTGAAGCTTTCTTT.

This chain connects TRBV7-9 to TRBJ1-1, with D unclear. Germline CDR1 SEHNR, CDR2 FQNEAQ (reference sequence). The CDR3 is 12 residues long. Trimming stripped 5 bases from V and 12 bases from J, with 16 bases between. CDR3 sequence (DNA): TGTGCCAGCAGCCCCCCGGGCCTCGCCCCTTTCTTT. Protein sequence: CASSPPGLAPFF.

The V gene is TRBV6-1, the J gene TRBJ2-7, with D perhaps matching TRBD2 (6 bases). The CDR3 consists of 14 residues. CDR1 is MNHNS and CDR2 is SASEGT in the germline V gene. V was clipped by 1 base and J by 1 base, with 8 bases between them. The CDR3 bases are TGTGCCAGCAGTGAAGGGACTACATCCTACGAGCAGTACTTC. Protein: CASSEGTTSYEQYF.

The CDR3 nucleotides are TGTGCCAGCAGCACGACAGGGGTGGGAGGATCACCCCTCCACTTT. The encoded protein is CASSTTGVGGSPLHF. This chain uses TRBV6-5 with TRBJ1-6; 8 bases line up with TRBD1. This CDR3 spans 15 amino acids. V gave up 6 bases and J gave up 10 bases; unmatched junction bases: 11. Germline CDR1 is MNHEY and CDR2 is SVGAGI.

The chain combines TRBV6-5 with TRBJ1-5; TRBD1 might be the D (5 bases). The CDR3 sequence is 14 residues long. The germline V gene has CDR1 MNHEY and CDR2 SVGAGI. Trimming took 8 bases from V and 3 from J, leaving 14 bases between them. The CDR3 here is CASCEGRVNQPQHF. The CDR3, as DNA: TGTGCCAGCTGCGAGGGGCGCGTCAATCAGCCCCAGCATTTT.

This chain's CDR3 is CASSIRGGQVFYGYTF. CDR3 nucleotide sequence: TGTGCCAGTAGTATACGGGGGGGACAGGTATTCTATGGCTACACCTTC. V and J are TRBV19 and TRBJ1-2; 8 bases are shared with TRBD1. Trimming took 2 bases from V and 4 from J; bases not matched to a gene: 9. The CDR3 is 16 amino acids. CDR1 is LNHDA, CDR2 SQIVND, per germline (reference sequence).

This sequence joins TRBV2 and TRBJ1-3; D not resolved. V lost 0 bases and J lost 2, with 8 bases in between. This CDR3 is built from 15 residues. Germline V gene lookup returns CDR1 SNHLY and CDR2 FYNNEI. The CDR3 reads CASSEAVPPGNTIYF. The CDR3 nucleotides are TGTGCCAGCAGTGAAGCCGTACCCCCTGGAAACACCATATATTTT.